This is a list of T cell receptor beta chains from one sample in a study of cytomegalovirus exposure and HLA in healthy donors. Only in-frame clones appear in the TCRdb table, and some are missing; sequencing was by immunoSEQ multiplex PCR. The table records about 93,000 clones, approximately 80% of them present only once. Sequencing used PBMCs. All receptors derive from a man aged 50 to 60 in good health and CMV-seronegative. Both conserved end residues are part of each CDR3. A D gene is named only where the DNA matches it firmly. Clone size is not always given. Where it is, it says once, few, many or a class for expanded clones.

cdr3_aa cdr3_nt j_call v_call d_call clone_size
CASSPSGDEQYF TGTGCCAGCTCACCTTCAGGGGATGAGCAGTACTTC TRBJ2-7 TRBV18 - -
CASSLGQANTEAFF TGTGCCAGCAGCTTGGGACAAGCGAACACTGAAGCTTTCTTT TRBJ1-1 TRBV11-2 - -
CASSGGRREETQYF TGTGCCAGCAGTGGCGGGAGAAGGGAGGAGACCCAGTACTTC TRBJ2-5 TRBV6-4 TRBD2 -
CASSKTVNTEAFF TGTGCCAGCAGCAAGACAGTGAACACTGAAGCTTTCTTT TRBJ1-1 TRBV21-1 - -
CASSAGEGTEAFF TGTGCCAGCAGCGCAGGGGAGGGCACTGAAGCTTTCTTT TRBJ1-1 TRBV6-5 - -
CASSLMPGLGNTIYF TGTGCCAGCAGCTTAATGCCGGGACTTGGAAACACCATATATTTT TRBJ1-3 TRBV7-3 - -
CASRLDRDEQYF TGTGCCAGCAGGTTGGACAGGGACGAGCAGTACTTC TRBJ2-7 TRBV2 TRBD1 -
CASSVDPGYGYTF TGTGCCAGCAGCGTAGATCCGGGTTATGGCTACACCTTC TRBJ1-2 TRBV9 - few
CASSPRTGRETQYF TGTGCCAGCAGCCCTCGGACAGGGCGAGAGACCCAGTACTTC TRBJ2-5 TRBV11-2 TRBD1 once
CASSIGQRATEAFF TGTGCCAGTAGTATAGGGCAGCGGGCGACTGAAGCTTTCTTT TRBJ1-1 TRBV19 - -